The next 29 T cell receptor beta chains were all read from a single sample in a study of cytomegalovirus exposure and HLA in healthy donors (dated by TCRdb to about 2017). Library method: the immunoSEQ multiplex PCR assay. For the multiplex PCR, a mixture combining 60 forward primers for TCR Vbeta segments and 13 reverse primers for TCR Jbeta segments was used. TCRdb took this table from immuneACCESS and kept in-frame rearrangements with V and J called. Such tables lack part of the clones; where checked against another copy, unresolved V genes explain under half of the gap, and the rest is unexplained. In this sample the table shows around 140,000 clones, approximately 71% of which occur a single time. The ten biggest clones cover approximately 3.2% of the sample. Input material: PBMCs. These receptors were collected from a man aged 35 to 55 in good health and CMV-seronegative.

The chain has TRBV5-1 and TRBJ1-1, with D possibly being TRBD1 (6 bases). The V and J ends lost 4 bases and 9 bases respectively, with 19 bases between them. The CDR3 contains 14 residues. CDR1 and CDR2 from the germline V gene are SGHRS and YFSETQ. CDR3 protein: CASSPGTQIPKAFF. The CDR3 nucleotides are TGCGCCAGCAGCCCAGGGACACAAATCCCCAAAGCTTTCTTT.

This sequence joins TRBV5-4 and TRBJ1-2; possibly TRBD1 for D (5 bases). This CDR3 is built from 19 residues. CDR1 and CDR2 from the germline V gene are SGHNT and YYREEE (reference sequence). V lost 4 bases to trimming and J lost 7 bases, with 32 bases between them. The CDR3 sequence: CASSTPTDYLEGPTGGYTF. The CDR3 DNA reads TGTGCCAGCAGCACCCCTACAGATTACCTGGAGGGGCCCACGGGTGGCTACACCTTC.

The chain couples TRBV6-5 to TRBJ1-2; D is perhaps TRBD1 (5 bases). The CDR3 spans 12 residues. V lost 2 bases and J 7 bases, leaving 8 bases between the germline ends. The germline V gene encodes CDR1 MNHEY and CDR2 SVGAGI. CDR3 coding DNA: TGTGCCAGCAGTTACGGGGGAGGTGGCTACACCTTC. Translation gives CASSYGGGGYTF.

V is TRBV10-1 and J is TRBJ2-1; 7 positions match TRBD1. The ends lost 0 bases at V and 8 bases at J; junction bases unmatched: 10. The CDR3 runs to 16 residues. Germline values: CDR1 WNHNN, CDR2 SYGVQD (reference sequence). The CDR3 coding sequence is TGCGCCAGCAGTGAGTCCCTCACAGGGGATAGGGATGAGCAGTTCTTC. This sequence encodes CASSESLTGDRDEQFF.

The rearrangement joins TRBV7-3 to TRBJ2-7; 9 nucleotides line up with TRBD2. The CDR3 is 14 residues long. Germline values: CDR1 SGHTA, CDR2 FQGTGA. The ends lost 3 bases at V and 3 bases at J; junction bases unmatched: 3. In DNA, the CDR3 is TGTGCCAGCAGCTTCGGCGGGAGGGACTACGAGCAGTACTTC. It encodes CASSFGGRDYEQYF.

This rearrangement joins TRBV27 to TRBJ2-3, with 9 bases matching TRBD2. Per the germline V gene, CDR1 is MNHEY and CDR2 is SMNVEV (reference sequence). V trimming: 1 base; J trimming: 2 bases; junction bases outside the gene matches: 4. The CDR3 is 16 amino acids. Here the CDR3 reads CASSLFSGGLTDTQYF. In nucleotides, the CDR3 is TGTGCCAGCAGTTTATTTAGCGGGGGACTCACAGATACGCAGTATTTT.

This chain uses TRBV7-7 with TRBJ2-2; no firm D call. Trimming pared 1 base from V and 3 bases from J, leaving 6 bases between. Germline CDR1 SSHAT, CDR2 FNYEAQ (reference sequence). This CDR3 contains 14 residues. DNA for the CDR3: TGTGCCAGCAGCTTAGTTCGGGACACCGGGGAGCTGTTTTTT. Amino acids: CASSLVRDTGELFF.

This clone is a singleton in its sample. V gene TRBV29-1 combines with J gene TRBJ1-2; D perhaps matches TRBD1 (6 bases). Germline V gene lookup returns CDR1 SQVTM and CDR2 ANQGSEA. This CDR3 spans 15 amino acids. V was shortened by 6 bases and J by 8 bases, with 25 bases between the two germline ends. CDR3 region: CSVTGGVEGVIGYTF. For the CDR3, the DNA is TGCAGCGTCACTGGGGGCGTAGAGGGGGTCATAGGCTACACCTTC.

A single count supports this clone. The CDR3, as DNA: TGCGCCAGCAGCTTAACAGGGCCCGAAGACACTGAAGCTTTCTTT. Residues: CASSLTGPEDTEAFF. The chain joins TRBV5-1 to TRBJ1-1, with D possibly matching TRBD1 (6 bases). V was cut by 2 bases and J by 3 bases, with 14 bases left in between. Germline CDR1 is SGHRS and CDR2 is YFSETQ. The CDR3 has 15 residues.

The CDR3 coding sequence is TGCGCCAGCAGCTTGGGCCCCTTATCCGGACTAGCGGGGGTCTACTACGAGCAGTACTTC. Its protein product is CASSLGPLSGLAGVYYEQYF. The rearrangement uses TRBV5-1 and TRBJ2-7, with 13 bases aligning to TRBD2. This CDR3 is built from 20 residues. Trimming at V came to 0 bases and at J to 3 bases, leaving 15 bases not matched to a gene. Germline V gene data show CDR1 as SGHRS and CDR2 as YFSETQ.

The chain joins TRBV19 to TRBJ1-1, with D possibly matching TRBD1 (5 bases). Germline V gene sequence: CDR1 LNHDA, CDR2 SQIVND (reference sequence). The CDR3 extends over 14 amino acids. The V end lost 10 bases, the J end lost 1 base, and 16 bases lay between the germline ends. The CDR3 spells CAIRQTQSNTEAFF. The CDR3 DNA reads as TGTGCCATTAGACAGACACAATCGAACACTGAAGCTTTCTTT.

This CDR3 is CASAQGNTIYF. CDR3 DNA sequence: TGTGCCAGCGCCCAGGGAAACACCATATATTTT. The V gene is TRBV2, the J gene TRBJ1-3; D uncertain. The germline gives CDR1 SNHLY, CDR2 FYNNEI. CDR3 length: 11 residues. V was clipped by 8 bases and J by 4 bases, with 6 bases between them.

The V gene is TRBV5-1, the J gene TRBJ2-4; 7 bases fit TRBD1. The CDR3 has 18 residues. Per the germline V gene, CDR1 is SGHRS and CDR2 is YFSETQ. The V segment lost 2 bases and the J segment 2 bases; nucleotides outside the gene matches: 13. The DNA of the CDR3 is TGCGCCAGCAGCTTTGGGGTGACAGGGTCGAGTACCAAAAACATTCAGTACTTC. Translation gives CASSFGVTGSSTKNIQYF.

There are a few counts of this clone. This chain uses TRBV6-5 with TRBJ2-3; TRBD2 matches at 9 bases. J lost 2 bases, V lost 2 bases, and 5 bases had no gene match. This CDR3 region has 16 residues. In germline, CDR1 is MNHEY, CDR2 SVGAGI. CDR3 sequence (DNA): TGTGCCAGCAGTTACGTGGCGGGAGGGAACACAGATACGCAGTATTTT. As protein: CASSYVAGGNTDTQYF.

The chain carries TRBV9 and TRBJ1-2; TRBD1 agrees at 8 bases. The CDR3 spans 16 residues. Trimming cost V 0 bases and J 4 bases; bases outside gene matches: 8. CDR1 is SGDLS, CDR2 YYNGEE, per germline. This chain's CDR3 is CASSVGFQGAGYGYTF. The CDR3 bases are TGTGCCAGCAGCGTAGGATTTCAGGGGGCGGGCTATGGCTACACCTTC.

This sequence joins TRBV19 and TRBJ1-1, with D hard to call. The ends were cut back, 6 bases at V and 10 bases at J, with 12 bases in the middle. The length of the CDR3 is 11 residues. Germline V gives CDR1 LNHDA, CDR2 SQIVND (reference sequence). The CDR3 region is CASSHALRAFF. For the CDR3, the DNA is TGTGCCAGTAGCCATGCCCTCAGAGCTTTCTTT.

Comments on this clone: This sample also contains other DNA sequences that code for the same CDR3. V is TRBV5-6 and J is TRBJ1-2, with D possibly matching TRBD1 (5 bases). This CDR3 region has 13 residues. Germline CDR1 is SGHDT and CDR2 is YYEEEE. V lost 4 bases and J lost 5, with 12 bases in between. The CDR3 nucleotides are TGTGCCAGCAGCCCCGACAGAGATTATGGCTACACCTTC. Its translation: CASSPDRDYGYTF. The full variable domain, with the rest looked up from reference TRBV5-6 and TRBJ1-2, is DAGVTQSPTHLIKTRGQQVTLRCSPKSGHDTVSWYQQALGQGPQFIFQYYEEEERQRGNFPDRFSGHQFPNYSSELNVNALLLGDSALYLCASSPDRDYGYTFGSGTRLTVV.

This chain joins TRBV2 and TRBJ2-5, with 9 bases that match TRBD1. The last part of the DNA fits TRBJ2-7 better; the J call may be wrong. From germline, CDR1 is SNHLY and CDR2 FYNNEI. CDR3 size: 15 residues. CDR3 coding DNA: TGTGCCAGCAGTCGGGACAGGGAGAGATACTACGAGCAGTACTTC. Translating gives CASSRDRERYYEQYF.

This chain joins TRBV6-5 and TRBJ1-4, with D possibly TRBD1 on 5 matching bases. Germline V gives CDR1 MNHEY, CDR2 SVGAGI. The CDR3 consists of 14 residues. V was cut by 5 bases and J by 7 bases, with 14 bases left in between. In nucleotides, the CDR3 is TGTGCCAGCAGTGTGACAGCCTGGAGTGAAAAACTGTTTTTT. Its protein product is CASSVTAWSEKLFF.

This clone appeared a single time. The chain's CDR3 is CASSPGQRVNYGYTF. The CDR3 coding sequence is TGTGCCAGCAGCCCCGGACAGAGGGTTAACTATGGCTACACCTTC. V gene TRBV9 combines with J gene TRBJ1-2; D possibly corresponds to TRBD1 (6 bases). The CDR3 contains 15 residues. CDR1 is SGDLS, CDR2 YYNGEE, per germline. V was shortened by 4 bases and J by 1 base, with 14 bases between the two germline ends.

The chain links TRBV27 to TRBJ2-1; 16 bases line up with TRBD2. The CDR3 is made up of 15 amino acids. Germline V gene sequence: CDR1 MNHEY, CDR2 SMNVEV (reference sequence). V was pared by 5 bases and J by 9 bases, with 4 bases of the junction left unmatched. CDR3 protein: CASSPGTSGGAEQFF. As DNA, the CDR3 is TGTGCCAGCAGTCCGGGGACTAGCGGGGGGGCTGAGCAGTTCTTC.

The chain employs TRBV9 and TRBJ1-6; D remains unclear. This CDR3 has 14 residues. V dropped 2 bases and J dropped 7 bases, with 10 bases sitting between them. Germline CDR1 is SGDLS and CDR2 is YYNGEE. The CDR3 sequence is CASSVGEGNSPLHF. In nucleotides, the CDR3 is TGTGCCAGCAGCGTTGGGGAGGGAAATTCACCCCTCCACTTT.

V usage is TRBV5-1 and J usage is TRBJ2-5; 11 bases map to TRBD2. Per germline, CDR1 SGHRS and CDR2 YFSETQ. Trimming cost V 7 bases and J 2 bases; bases outside gene matches: 4. The CDR3 length is 14 residues. Here the CDR3 DNA reads TGCGCCAGCCATACTAGCGGGGGACAAGAGACCCAGTACTTC. As protein: CASHTSGGQETQYF. The full variable domain, completed using reference TRBV5-1 and TRBJ2-5, is KAGVTQTPRYLIKTRGQQVTLSCSPISGHRSVSWYQQTPGQGLQFLFEYFSETQRNKGNFPGRFSGRQFSNSRSEMNVSTLELGDSALYLCASHTSGGQETQYFGPGTRLLVL.

The rearrangement uses TRBV28 and TRBJ1-4; 8 bases are shared with TRBD1. The CDR3 sequence is 16 residues long. CDR1 and CDR2 (germline): MDHEN, SYDVKM. Losses at the gene ends were 7 bases for V and 4 bases for J; bases not matched to a gene: 11. CDR3 sequence reads: CASTNTGGADNEKLFF. DNA for the CDR3: TGTGCCAGCACCAACACAGGGGGGGCTGATAATGAAAAACTGTTTTTT.

This sequence joins TRBV9 and TRBJ2-7, with 8 bases that match TRBD2. CDR3 length: 14 residues. CDR1 SGDLS and CDR2 YYNGEE come from the germline V gene. Losses at the gene ends were 4 bases for V and 6 bases for J; bases not matched to a gene: 9. The CDR3 sequence: CASSPGTSSCEQYF. In DNA form, the CDR3 reads TGTGCCAGCAGCCCCGGGACTAGTAGTTGCGAGCAGTACTTC.

The genes are TRBV13 and TRBJ2-7; 7 bases map to TRBD2. Per the germline V gene, CDR1 is PRHDT and CDR2 is FYEKMQ (reference sequence). With V trimmed by 3 bases and J by 4 bases, 3 bases remained unmatched. The CDR3 loop spans 13 amino acids. The CDR3, as DNA: TGTGCCAGCAGCTTGGGAGGGCAATACGAGCAGTACTTC. This sequence encodes CASSLGGQYEQYF.

The rearrangement joins TRBV4-1 to TRBJ1-1; TRBD1 might be the D (6 bases). V shed 6 bases and J shed 2 bases, with 22 bases lying between them. The CDR3 sequence is 17 residues long. Per the germline V gene, CDR1 is MGHRA and CDR2 is YSYEKL. The CDR3 DNA reads as TGCGCCAGCAGGGTTGGAAGGGGGGGGCCGTCTAACACTGAAGCTTTCTTT. It is translated as CASRVGRGGPSNTEAFF.

The CDR3 spells CASSLDRGAPSSGANVLTF. As DNA, the CDR3 is TGCGCCAGCAGCTTGGACAGGGGGGCCCCGAGCTCTGGGGCCAACGTCCTGACTTTC. The chain joins TRBV5-1 to TRBJ2-6; 8 bases line up with TRBD1. This CDR3 has 19 amino acids. J lost 0 bases, V lost 0 bases, and 8 bases had no gene match. Germline values: CDR1 SGHRS, CDR2 YFSETQ.

The chain recombines TRBV5-1 with TRBJ1-5; 11 positions agree with TRBD1. V dropped 3 bases and J dropped 2; count of bases not matched to a gene: 1. This CDR3 is built from 15 residues. Germline CDR1 is SGHRS and CDR2 is YFSETQ. The CDR3 region has the DNA TGCGCCAGCAGCTGGACAGGGGGCGGCAATCAGCCCCAGCATTTT. It codes for CASSWTGGGNQPQHF.